This T cell receptor beta chain was recorded in a study of T cells in Graves' hyperthyroidism and ophthalmopathy. The CDR3 spans 15 residues. CDR1 is SGHVS, CDR2 FNYEAQ, per germline. This clonotype was recorded once. Its ends do not fully match the called genes, so a read error is possible. TCR beta CDR3 regions were amplified from RNA. HTBI primers were employed in a first-round RT-PCR of the TCR CDR3. MiXCR, applied by TCRdb to the multiplex PCR reads, yields one record per CDR3 protein. Of around 700,000 distinct CDR3 sequences in the sample, roughly a third are singletons; the top ten hold roughly 30%.

Sequenced sample: blood. The chain joins TRBV7-6 to TRBJ1-5; possibly TRBD1 for D (6 bases). The sequence came from a woman aged 40 to 50 with Graves' hyperthyroidism. The CDR3 nucleotides are TGCGCCAGCAGCTTAGTTCCGGGGGGCAATCAGCCCCGGCATTTT. Translated: CASSLVPGGNQPRHF.